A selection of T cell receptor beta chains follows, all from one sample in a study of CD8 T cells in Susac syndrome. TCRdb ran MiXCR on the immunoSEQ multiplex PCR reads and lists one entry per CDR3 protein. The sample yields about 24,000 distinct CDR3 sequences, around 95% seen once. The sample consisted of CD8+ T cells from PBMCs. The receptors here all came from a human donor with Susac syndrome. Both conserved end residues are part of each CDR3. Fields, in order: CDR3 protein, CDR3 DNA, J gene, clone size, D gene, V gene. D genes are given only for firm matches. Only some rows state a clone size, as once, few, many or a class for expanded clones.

CDR3: CASSLDDGELFF
DNA: TGTGCCAGCAGCTTGGATGACGGGGAGCTGTTTTTT
J: TRBJ2-2
size: -
D: -
V: TRBV5-5

CDR3: CASSRQGAPGYTF
DNA: TGTGCCAGCAGCCGACAGGGGGCGCCTGGCTACACCTTC
J: TRBJ1-2
size: -
D: TRBD1
V: TRBV28

CDR3: CASSPGTKQFF
DNA: TGTGCCAGCAGCCCCGGGACTAAGCAGTTCTTC
J: TRBJ2-1
size: -
D: TRBD2
V: TRBV7-9

CDR3: CASSGDRGVVGNQPQHF
DNA: TGTGCCAGCAGTGGCGACAGGGGGGTGGTGGGCAATCAGCCCCAGCATTTT
J: TRBJ1-5
size: -
D: TRBD1
V: TRBV2

CDR3: CASSSDGNQPQHF
DNA: TGTGCCAGCAGCTCGGACGGGAATCAGCCCCAGCATTTT
J: TRBJ1-5
size: once
D: -
V: TRBV28

CDR3: CASSSSSEGVGPQHF
DNA: TGTGCCAGCAGTTCGTCATCCGAGGGGGTCGGGCCCCAGCATTTT
J: TRBJ1-5
size: -
D: -
V: TRBV2

CDR3: CASSKEMSGPQYF
DNA: TGTGCCAGCAGCAAAGAGATGAGCGGGCCCCAGTACTTC
J: TRBJ2-5
size: once
D: -
V: TRBV21-1

CDR3: CASSLEWSFGANVLTF
DNA: TGTGCCAGCAGCTTAGAGTGGTCCTTCGGGGCCAACGTCCTGACTTTC
J: TRBJ2-6
size: -
D: -
V: TRBV7-2

CDR3: CASSFVLEANTEAFF
DNA: TGTGCCAGCAGCTTCGTTTTGGAGGCGAACACTGAAGCTTTCTTT
J: TRBJ1-1
size: -
D: -
V: TRBV7-9

CDR3: CASSKPGRLYGYTF
DNA: TGTGCCAGCAGTAAGCCCGGCCGATTATATGGCTACACCTTC
J: TRBJ1-2
size: -
D: -
V: TRBV28

CDR3: CASNRPPRDNQPQHF
DNA: TGTGCCAGCAATAGACCTCCCAGGGACAATCAGCCCCAGCATTTT
J: TRBJ1-5
size: -
D: -
V: TRBV28

CDR3: CAISESWPGELFF
DNA: TGTGCCATCAGTGAGTCTTGGCCCGGGGAGCTGTTTTTT
J: TRBJ2-2
size: -
D: -
V: TRBV10-3

CDR3: CASSPGLTYEQYF
DNA: TGTGCCAGCAGTCCGGGCCTTACCTACGAGCAGTACTTC
J: TRBJ2-7
size: -
D: -
V: TRBV27

CDR3: CASSLAWSDEAFF
DNA: TGTGCCAGCAGCTTGGCATGGTCAGATGAAGCTTTCTTT
J: TRBJ1-1
size: -
D: -
V: TRBV5-6

CDR3: CASSPGDEQYF
DNA: TGTGCCAGCTCACCAGGGGACGAGCAGTACTTC
J: TRBJ2-7
size: -
D: -
V: TRBV18

CDR3: CSARGAAGDYEQYF
DNA: TGCAGTGCTAGAGGTGCGGCGGGTGACTACGAGCAGTACTTC
J: TRBJ2-7
size: -
D: -
V: TRBV20-1

CDR3: CSVGARGDSFPGELFF
DNA: TGCAGCGTGGGGGCTAGGGGTGATTCTTTCCCCGGGGAGCTGTTTTTT
J: TRBJ2-2
size: -
D: -
V: TRBV29-1

CDR3: CASSKGSFNRGCTYNEQFF
DNA: TGTGCCAGCAGCAAAGGGTCTTTTAACAGGGGATGCACCTACAATGAGCAGTTCTTC
J: TRBJ2-1
size: -
D: -
V: TRBV21-1